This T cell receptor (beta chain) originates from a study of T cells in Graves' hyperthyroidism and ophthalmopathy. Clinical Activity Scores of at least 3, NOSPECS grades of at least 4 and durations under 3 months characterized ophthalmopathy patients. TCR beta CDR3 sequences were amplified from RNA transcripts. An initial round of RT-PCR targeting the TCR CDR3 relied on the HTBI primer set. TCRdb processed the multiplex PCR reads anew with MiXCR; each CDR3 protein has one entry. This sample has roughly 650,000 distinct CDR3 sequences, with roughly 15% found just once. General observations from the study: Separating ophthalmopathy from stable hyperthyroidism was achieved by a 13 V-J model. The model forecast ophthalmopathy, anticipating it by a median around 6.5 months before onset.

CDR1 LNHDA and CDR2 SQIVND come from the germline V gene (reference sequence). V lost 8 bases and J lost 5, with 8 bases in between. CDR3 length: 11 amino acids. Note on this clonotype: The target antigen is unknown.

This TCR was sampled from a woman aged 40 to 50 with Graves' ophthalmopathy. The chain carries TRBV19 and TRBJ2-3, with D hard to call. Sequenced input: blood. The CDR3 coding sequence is TGTGCCAGTCGCAAGGGAGATACGCAGTATTTT. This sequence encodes CASRKGDTQYF.